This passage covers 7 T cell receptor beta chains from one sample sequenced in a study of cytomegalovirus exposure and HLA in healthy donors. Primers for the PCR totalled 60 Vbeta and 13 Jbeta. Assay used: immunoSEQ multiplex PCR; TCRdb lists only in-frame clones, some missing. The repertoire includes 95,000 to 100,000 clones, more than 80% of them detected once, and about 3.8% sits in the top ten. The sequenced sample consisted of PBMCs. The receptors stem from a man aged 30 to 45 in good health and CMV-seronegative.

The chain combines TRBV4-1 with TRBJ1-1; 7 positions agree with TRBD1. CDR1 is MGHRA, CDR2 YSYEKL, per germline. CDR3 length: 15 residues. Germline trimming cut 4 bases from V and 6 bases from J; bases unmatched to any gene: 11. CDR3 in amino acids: CASSRRNRGGPEAFF. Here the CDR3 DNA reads TGCGCCAGCAGCCGACGTAACAGGGGAGGCCCTGAAGCTTTCTTT.

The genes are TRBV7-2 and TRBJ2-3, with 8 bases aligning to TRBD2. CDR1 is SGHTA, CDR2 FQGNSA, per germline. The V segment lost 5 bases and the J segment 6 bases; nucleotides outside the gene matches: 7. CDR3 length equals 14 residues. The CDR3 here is CASSPAGALDTQYF. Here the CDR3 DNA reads TGTGCCAGCAGCCCAGCGGGAGCCCTGGATACGCAGTATTTT. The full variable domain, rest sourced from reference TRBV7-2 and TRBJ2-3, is GAGVSQSPSNKVTEKGKDVELRCDPISGHTALYWYRQSLGQGLEFLIYFQGNSAPDKSGLPSDRFSAERTGGSVSTLTIQRTQQEDSAVYLCASSPAGALDTQYFGPGTRLTVL.

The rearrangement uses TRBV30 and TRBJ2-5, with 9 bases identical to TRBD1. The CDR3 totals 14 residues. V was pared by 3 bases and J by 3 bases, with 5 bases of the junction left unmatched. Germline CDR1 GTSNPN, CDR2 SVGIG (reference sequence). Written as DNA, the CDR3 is TGTGCCTGGAGGAAACAGGGGGCAAAAGAGACCCAGTACTTC. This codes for CAWRKQGAKETQYF. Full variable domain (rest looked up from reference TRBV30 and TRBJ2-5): SQTIHQWPATLVQPVGSPLSLECTVEGTSNPNLYWYRQAAGRGLQLLFYSVGIGQISSEVPQNLSASRPQDRQFILSSKKLLLSDSGFYLCAWRKQGAKETQYFGPGTRLLVL.

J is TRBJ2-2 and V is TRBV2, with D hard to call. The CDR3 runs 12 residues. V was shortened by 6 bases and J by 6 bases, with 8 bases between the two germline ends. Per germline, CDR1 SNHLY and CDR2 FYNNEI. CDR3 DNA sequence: TGTGCCAGCAGGAAGCAAGCCGGGGAGCTGTTTTTT. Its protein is CASRKQAGELFF.

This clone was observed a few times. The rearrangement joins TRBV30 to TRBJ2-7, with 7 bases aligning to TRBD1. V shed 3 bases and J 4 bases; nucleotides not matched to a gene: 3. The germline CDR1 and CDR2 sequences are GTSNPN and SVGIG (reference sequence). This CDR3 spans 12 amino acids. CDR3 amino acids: CAWSPQGYEQYF. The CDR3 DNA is TGTGCCTGGAGCCCACAGGGGTACGAGCAGTACTTC.

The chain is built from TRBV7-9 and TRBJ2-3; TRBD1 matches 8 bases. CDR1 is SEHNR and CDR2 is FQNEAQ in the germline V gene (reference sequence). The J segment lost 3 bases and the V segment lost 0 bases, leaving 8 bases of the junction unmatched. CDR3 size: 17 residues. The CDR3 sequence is CASSLARRRGLTDTQYF. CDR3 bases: TGTGCCAGCAGCTTAGCAAGGCGCAGGGGGCTTACAGATACGCAGTATTTT. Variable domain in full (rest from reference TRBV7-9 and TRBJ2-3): DTGVSQNPRHKITKRGQNVTFRCDPISEHNRLYWYRQTLGQGPEFLTYFQNEAQLEKSRLLSDRFSAERPKGSFSTLEIQRTEQGDSAMYLCASSLARRRGLTDTQYFGPGTRLTVL.

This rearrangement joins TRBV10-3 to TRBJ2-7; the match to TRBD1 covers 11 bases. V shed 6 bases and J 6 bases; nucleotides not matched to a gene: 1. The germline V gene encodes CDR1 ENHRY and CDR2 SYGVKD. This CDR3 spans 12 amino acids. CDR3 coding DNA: TGTGCCATCAGCGGGACAGGGGGCGAGCAGTACTTC. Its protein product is CAISGTGGEQYF.